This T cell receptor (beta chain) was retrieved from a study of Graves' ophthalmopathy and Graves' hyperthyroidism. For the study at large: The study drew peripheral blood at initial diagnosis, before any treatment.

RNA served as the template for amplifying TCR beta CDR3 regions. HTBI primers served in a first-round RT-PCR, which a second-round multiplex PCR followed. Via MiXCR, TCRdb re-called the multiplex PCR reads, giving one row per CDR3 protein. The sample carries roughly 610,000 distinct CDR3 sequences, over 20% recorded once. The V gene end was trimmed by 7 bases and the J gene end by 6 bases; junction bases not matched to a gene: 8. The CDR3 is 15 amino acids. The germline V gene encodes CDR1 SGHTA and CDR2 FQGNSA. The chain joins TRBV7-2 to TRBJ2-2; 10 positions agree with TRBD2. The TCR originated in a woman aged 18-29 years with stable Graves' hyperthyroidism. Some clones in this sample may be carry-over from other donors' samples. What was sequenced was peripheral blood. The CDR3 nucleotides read TGTACCAGCAACAGAGCGGGAGGGCTTGCCGGGGAGCTGTTTTTT. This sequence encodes CTSNRAGGLAGELFF.